What follows are 23 T cell receptor beta chains derived from one specimen sequenced in a study of human T cells and chemical hapten exposure. Using its own MiXCR run on the RACE reads, TCRdb lists one record per CDR3 protein. The repertoire holds around 380,000 distinct CDR3 sequences, with more than 4.5% as singletons. Noted time point: patch test 1, 2 weeks after DPC sensitization. Treatment described: therapeutic diphenylcyclopropenone sensitization with weekly scalp DPC. This sample comprised whole blood, obtained in connection with sensitization to the hapten diphenylcyclopropenone (DPC). Receptors were obtained from a woman aged 50 to 60 with alopecia areata. Some clones in this sample may be carry-over from other donors' samples.

This clonotype was seen ten or more times. CDR3 residues: CASSPRGPTDTQYF. For the CDR3, the DNA is TGTGCCAGCAGTCCTCGAGGCCCTACAGATACGCAGTATTTT. V usage is TRBV12-3 or TRBV12-4 and J usage is TRBJ2-3; D gene unclear. V lost 5 bases and J 3 bases, leaving 12 bases between the germline ends. The CDR3 contains 14 residues.

This clonotype occurred a few times. The rearrangement uses TRBV6-5 and TRBJ1-3, with D unresolved. V gave up 6 bases and J gave up 2 bases, with 17 bases separating them. Looked up from germline, CDR1 is MNHEY and CDR2 is SVGAGI. The CDR3 consists of 16 residues. CDR3 sequence: CASSQNRPTTGNTIYF. CDR3 nucleotides: TGTGCCAGCAGCCAAAACAGACCTACGACTGGAAACACCATATATTTT.

This clonotype turned up a few times. CDR3 region: CASSFKTGGVGYTF. DNA of the CDR3: TGTGCCAGCAGCTTCAAGACAGGGGGTGTGGGCTACACCTTC. The chain couples TRBV7-2 to TRBJ1-2, with TRBD1 identical over 9 bases. The CDR3 runs to 14 residues. V shed 3 bases, J shed 8 bases, and the junction held 7 bases outside the gene matches. Germline-derived CDR1 and CDR2 are SGHTA and FQGNSA.

This clonotype turned up a few times. The rearrangement joins TRBV6-5 to TRBJ1-1; D uncertain. V lost 0 bases to trimming and J lost 6 bases, with 11 bases between them. The CDR3 is made up of 14 amino acids. Germline lookup yields CDR1 MNHEY and CDR2 SVGAGI. The CDR3 loop reads CASSYSTSLAEAFF. The CDR3 DNA reads as TGTGCCAGCAGTTACTCGACCTCATTGGCTGAAGCTTTCTTT.

The table lists this clonotype with many counts. The chain has TRBV29-1 and TRBJ2-1; D is perhaps TRBD1 (6 bases). The CDR3 length is 15 residues. V lost 4 bases to trimming and J lost 1 base, with 14 bases between them. Germline CDR1 SQVTM, CDR2 ANQGSEA. Here the CDR3 DNA reads TGCAGCGTTGGGCAGGGGCCGATTTCCTACAATGAGCAGTTCTTC. It is translated as CSVGQGPISYNEQFF.

At least ten counts were recorded for this clonotype. CDR3 coding DNA: TGTGCCAGCAGCTTAGTTTTGGAATATGGCTACACCTTC. This translates into CASSLVLEYGYTF. J is TRBJ1-2 and V is TRBV7-9; D is unclear. The CDR3 loop spans 13 amino acids. Germline V gives CDR1 SEHNR, CDR2 FQNEAQ (reference sequence). V lost 1 base, J lost 5 bases, and 8 bases lay in between.

V usage is TRBV7-9 and J usage is TRBJ2-7; D might be TRBD2 (6 bases). The CDR3 has 15 amino acids. Germline lookup yields CDR1 SEHNR and CDR2 FQNEAQ (reference sequence). V was clipped by 4 bases and J by 2 bases, with 15 bases between them. CDR3 region: CASSSPTGLAYEQYF. CDR3 nucleotide sequence: TGTGCCAGCAGCTCACCAACGGGACTTGCCTACGAGCAGTACTTC.

This chain connects TRBV20-1 to TRBJ2-1, with 9 bases fitting TRBD2. The CDR3 runs 14 residues. From germline, CDR1 is DFQATT and CDR2 SNEGSKA (reference sequence). V lost 6 bases and J lost 8; bases outside the gene matches: 11. The CDR3 protein is CSARGSGSWHEQFF. The CDR3 DNA reads TGCAGTGCCAGGGGTAGCGGGAGTTGGCATGAGCAGTTCTTC.

The V gene is TRBV12-3 or TRBV12-4, the J gene TRBJ1-1; no firm D call. V gave up 2 bases and J gave up 1 base, with 8 bases separating them. The CDR3 extends over 14 amino acids. The CDR3 region is CASSLRATNTEAFF. The CDR3 region has the DNA TGTGCCAGCAGTTTACGGGCTACGAACACTGAAGCTTTCTTT.

At least ten counts were recorded for this clonotype. This chain joins TRBV29-1 and TRBJ1-1; D perhaps matches TRBD1 (5 bases). The V end was cut by 7 bases, the J end by 1 base, with 13 bases between. CDR1 and CDR2 from the germline V gene are SQVTM and ANQGSEA. CDR3 size: 13 residues. The CDR3 DNA reads as TGCAGCGCCGACCAGGGACCGAACACTGAAGCTTTCTTT. Translated, it gives CSADQGPNTEAFF. Supplemented by reference TRBV29-1 and TRBJ1-1, the full variable domain reads SAVISQKPSRDICQRGTSLTIQCQVDSQVTMMFWYRQQPGQSLTLIATANQGSEATYESGFVIDKFPISRPNLTFSTLTVSNMSPEDSSIYLCSADQGPNTEAFFGQGTRLTVV.

This chain joins TRBV29-1 and TRBJ2-5; D perhaps matches TRBD1 (5 bases). The V gene's germline CDR1 is SQVTM and CDR2 ANQGSEA. Trimming took 1 base from V and 2 from J, leaving 8 bases between them. The CDR3 runs 13 residues. The CDR3 is CSVEGDRQETQYF. CDR3 nucleotide sequence: TGCAGCGTTGAAGGTGACAGACAAGAGACCCAGTACTTC.

This clonotype showed up many times. This chain links TRBV12-5 with TRBJ2-7; 13 bases fit TRBD2. This CDR3 comprises 18 residues. Germline V gene sequence: CDR1 LGHNT, CDR2 FRNRAP. V trimming: 2 bases; J trimming: 2 bases; junction bases outside the gene matches: 9. CDR3 sequence: CASGLTPLAGGPTYEQYF. DNA for the CDR3: TGTGCTAGTGGTTTGACCCCACTAGCGGGGGGGCCTACCTACGAGCAGTACTTC. The variable domain in full, with the rest retrieved from reference TRBV12-5 and TRBJ2-7, is DARVTQTPRHKVTEMGQEVTMRCQPILGHNTVFWYRQTMMQGLELLAYFRNRAPLDDSGMPKDRFSAEMPDATLATLKIQPSEPRDSAVYFCASGLTPLAGGPTYEQYFGPGTRLTVT.

This clonotype was recorded many times. The chain links TRBV6-1 to TRBJ2-7, with TRBD1 as a possible D gene (5 bases). CDR1 is MNHNS, CDR2 SASEGT, per germline. The V end lost 1 base, the J end lost 7 bases, and 14 bases lay between the germline ends. CDR3 length: 14 amino acids. The CDR3 region has the DNA TGTGCCAGCAGTGAAGACCCAGGGCCTCGGGAGCAGTACTTC. This gives the protein CASSEDPGPREQYF.

This clonotype occurred many times. The chain carries TRBV5-1 and TRBJ2-7, with D maybe TRBD1 (5 bases). Germline V gives CDR1 SGHRS, CDR2 YFSETQ. V lost 0 bases and J 6 bases, leaving 19 bases between the germline ends. The CDR3 length is 16 residues. CDR3 DNA sequence: TGCGCCAGCAGCTTGGTTCCCGGCTCTCAGGGTCGCGAGCAGTACTTC. Amino acid sequence: CASSLVPGSQGREQYF. Full variable domain (outside the CDR3, taken from reference TRBV5-1 and TRBJ2-7): KAGVTQTPRYLIKTRGQQVTLSCSPISGHRSVSWYQQTPGQGLQFLFEYFSETQRNKGNFPGRFSGRQFSNSRSEMNVSTLELGDSALYLCASSLVPGSQGREQYFGPGTRLTVT.

This clonotype showed up many times. CDR3 in amino acids: CSAMLSGRASYTDTQYF. The CDR3 DNA sequence: TGCAGTGCCATGCTTAGCGGGAGGGCCTCCTACACAGATACGCAGTATTTT. The rearrangement joins TRBV20-1 to TRBJ2-3; TRBD2 aligns across 11 bases. The junction had 13 bases not matched to a gene; V was cut back by 6 bases and J by 2 bases. The CDR3 consists of 17 residues. Germline CDR1 reads DFQATT; CDR2 reads SNEGSKA (reference sequence).

This clonotype showed up just a few times. The chain carries TRBV28 and TRBJ1-1, with D perhaps matching TRBD1 (6 bases). CDR3 length: 14 amino acids. Germline assignment: CDR1 MDHEN and CDR2 SYDVKM. V was shortened by 5 bases and J by 5 bases, with 15 bases between the two germline ends. CDR3 DNA sequence: TGTGCCAGCAGTCCCCCGGGGGCTAGGACTGAAGCTTTCTTT. It yields the protein CASSPPGARTEAFF.

This clonotype was counted only a few times. This chain joins TRBV7-9 and TRBJ2-7, with 8 positions matching TRBD2. With V trimmed by 1 base and J by 6 bases, 26 bases remained unmatched. This CDR3 spans 21 amino acids. Per the germline V gene, CDR1 is SEHNR and CDR2 is FQNEAQ (reference sequence). CDR3 residues: CASSLGPPGRATGRGDSEQYF. In nucleotides, the CDR3 is TGTGCCAGCAGCTTAGGGCCCCCCGGGAGGGCCACCGGCCGGGGGGATAGCGAGCAGTACTTC. Looking up the rest from reference TRBV7-9 and TRBJ2-7 gives the full variable domain: DTGVSQNPRHKITKRGQNVTFRCDPISEHNRLYWYRQTLGQGPEFLTYFQNEAQLEKSRLLSDRFSAERPKGSFSTLEIQRTEQGDSAMYLCASSLGPPGRATGRGDSEQYFGPGTRLTVT.

This clonotype was detected only a few times. The rearrangement uses TRBV10-2 and TRBJ1-2; tentative D call: TRBD1 (5 bases). Trimming pared 4 bases from V and 7 bases from J, leaving 19 bases between. This CDR3 comprises 15 residues. Looked up from germline, CDR1 is WSHSY and CDR2 is SAAADI. The CDR3 coding sequence is TGCGCCAGCAGTGTGGCCGGGACCGGTTCCCCTGGCTACACCTTC. Protein sequence: CASSVAGTGSPGYTF.

At least ten counts were recorded for this clonotype. The chain employs TRBV18 and TRBJ1-1; no definite D call. Germline CDR1 KGHSH, CDR2 LQKENI. The CDR3 extends over 14 amino acids. V was cut by 0 bases and J by 6 bases, with 11 bases left in between. For the CDR3, the DNA is TGTGCCAGCTCACCACCTAGTTTGCGAGCTGAAGCTTTCTTT. Translating it yields CASSPPSLRAEAFF.

At least ten counts were recorded for this clonotype. This chain uses TRBV2 with TRBJ1-1; no clear D gene. Trimming cost V 4 bases and J 3 bases, with 9 bases left between them. Germline V gives CDR1 SNHLY, CDR2 FYNNEI. CDR3 length equals 13 residues. CDR3 in amino acids: CASSVKGDTEAFF. Here the CDR3 DNA reads TGTGCCAGCAGTGTTAAGGGTGACACTGAAGCTTTCTTT.

This clonotype occurred many times. This chain uses TRBV3-1 with TRBJ2-1, with TRBD1 identical over 7 bases. Trimming took 3 bases from V and 2 from J; bases not matched to a gene: 10. The CDR3 has 17 residues. Germline loops: CDR1 LGHDT, CDR2 YNNKEL (reference sequence). The CDR3 loop is CASSQVTTGPAYNEQFF. CDR3 nucleotides: TGTGCCAGCAGCCAGGTGACGACAGGGCCAGCCTACAATGAGCAGTTCTTC.

This clonotype was observed at least ten times. This chain links TRBV5-8 with TRBJ2-1; 10 positions match TRBD1. With V trimmed by 3 bases and J by 6 bases, 6 bases remained unmatched. Germline-derived CDR1 and CDR2 are SGHTS and YDEGEE. This CDR3 comprises 15 residues. Written as DNA, the CDR3 is TGTGCCAGCAGCTATGACAGGGGGCGAGGCAATGAGCAGTTCTTC. It codes for CASSYDRGRGNEQFF.

This clonotype was counted many times. The chain links TRBV29-1 to TRBJ1-1; 9 nucleotides agree with TRBD1. Per germline, CDR1 SQVTM and CDR2 ANQGSEA. After removal of 5 bases from V and 5 bases from J, the junction contained 6 bases not matched to a gene. This CDR3 spans 13 amino acids. The CDR3 loop is CSVQYRGRTEAFF. The CDR3 region has the DNA TGCAGCGTTCAGTACAGGGGGCGAACTGAAGCTTTCTTT.